In its sample, the clone carrying this TCR beta chain was seen a few times. This record comes from a study of blood T cells in healthy people across ages. For every donor, a draw yielded approximately 9.9 milliliters of peripheral blood. A J-beta primer mix and a sample-barcoded 5' primer were used in a second PCR of roughly 6 to 11 cycles. TCRdb called the 5' RACE reads again in MiXCR, with one record for every CDR3 protein. The sample has around 970,000 distinct CDR3 sequences, 51% seen once. The sequence was obtained from a woman aged 60-70 years in good health. The sequenced sample consisted of blood.

DNA of the CDR3: TGCGCCAGCAACCGACAGGGACGTTTCGAGACCCAGTACTTC. Amino acids: CASNRQGRFETQYF. The genes are TRBV5-1 and TRBJ2-5; 7 bases map to TRBD1. CDR1 SGHRS and CDR2 YFSETQ come from the germline V gene. V lost 6 bases to trimming and J lost 5 bases; unmatched junction nucleotides: 10. CDR3 size: 14 residues.